This TCR beta chain came from a study of regulatory T cells in long-lasting Graves disease. This clonotype was detected only a few times. Time point indicated: persistent/refractory GD, antithyroid drugs over 5 years with positive TRAb. RNA extracted from PBMCs served as the sequencing template. Libraries of TCR beta came from iRepertoire HTBI primers plus Arm-PCR of CDR3 regions. MiXCR was run by TCRdb on the multiplex PCR reads, yielding one entry per CDR3 protein. The table records roughly 400,000 distinct CDR3 sequences, more than 20% of them present only once. Germline V lookup: CDR1 DFQATT, CDR2 SNEGSKA (reference sequence). The ends lost 6 bases at V and 5 bases at J; junction bases unmatched: 4. The CDR3 contains 13 residues.

The sample in question was peripheral blood mononuclear cells (PBMCs), obtained when the disease was refractory, from a patient treated with antithyroid drugs. This chain connects TRBV20-1 to TRBJ1-4; 9 nucleotides line up with TRBD1. The sequence was obtained from a female donor with Graves disease. The DNA of the CDR3 is TGCAGTGCCCGGACAGGGGTAAATGAAAAACTGTTTTTT. As protein: CSARTGVNEKLFF.